Listed below are T cell receptor beta chains from one sample, sequenced in a study of regulatory T cells in long-lasting Graves disease. MiXCR was run by TCRdb on the multiplex PCR reads, yielding one entry per CDR3 protein. The sample contains a few hundred thousand distinct CDR3 sequences, 15% to 20% of which appear only once. The specimen comprised peripheral blood mononuclear cells (PBMCs), sampled at new diagnosis, from a patient treated with antithyroid drugs. The receptors were sampled from a female donor with Graves disease. The CDR3 runs from the conserved cysteine through the conserved F or W. Fields, in order: V gene, J gene, clone size, D gene, CDR3 protein, CDR3 DNA. D genes are given only for firm matches. Rows may omit the clone size; those that give it use once, few, many or a size class.

>TRBV24-1|TRBJ2-7|.|TRBD2
CATSDPSGRNEQYF
TGTGCCACCAGTGACCCTAGCGGGAGAAACGAGCAGTACTTC
>TRBV20-1|TRBJ1-5|few|.
CSARARDTQPQHF
TGCAGTGCTAGAGCAAGGGACACTCAGCCCCAGCATTTT
>TRBV5-4|TRBJ2-1|many|TRBD2
CASSTRLAERSDEQFF
TGTGCCAGCAGCACCAGACTAGCGGAGCGATCGGATGAGCAGTTCTTC
>TRBV6-1|TRBJ2-4|many|TRBD1
CASKLNRDRVQYF
TGTGCCAGCAAATTGAACCGGGACAGGGTTCAGTACTTC
>TRBV2|TRBJ2-3|.|TRBD1
CASSEAVGGADTQYF
TGTGCCAGCAGTGAAGCCGTAGGGGGCGCAGATACGCAGTATTTT
>TRBV20-1|TRBJ2-3|many|TRBD2
CSARGTSGKDTQYF
TGCAGTGCTAGAGGGACTAGCGGGAAGGATACGCAGTATTTT
>TRBV20-1|TRBJ2-7|.|.
CSALKGQVNYEQYF
TGCAGTGCCCTAAAGGGGCAGGTGAACTACGAGCAGTACTTC
>TRBV6-1|TRBJ2-7|few|.
CASIQDGIYEQYF
TGTGCCAGCATCCAAGACGGGATTTACGAGCAGTACTTC
>TRBV11-2|TRBJ2-3|many|.
CASSPGAMGTDTQYF
TGTGCCAGCAGCCCGGGGGCCATGGGAACAGATACGCAGTATTTT
>TRBV7-2|TRBJ2-1|many|.
CASSLAGTGGQFF
TGTGCCAGCAGCTTAGCTGGCACTGGAGGGCAGTTCTTC
>TRBV20-1|TRBJ2-7|many|TRBD1
CSARDPDRGSYEQYF
TGCAGTGCTAGAGATCCGGACAGGGGCTCCTACGAGCAGTACTTC
>TRBV7-2|TRBJ1-2|many|.
CASSLSPGQYKDYGYTF
TGCGCCAGCAGCTTGAGCCCCGGCCAGTATAAGGACTATGGCTACACCTTC
>TRBV28|TRBJ1-4|many|.
CASSPGGGLLEKLFF
TGTGCCAGCAGCCCCGGGGGAGGGCTGTTGGAAAAACTGTTTTTT
>TRBV12-3/TRBV12-4|TRBJ1-1|many|TRBD1
CASSWTGHTEAFF
TGTGCCAGCAGTTGGACAGGGCACACTGAAGCTTTCTTT
>TRBV7-2|TRBJ2-1|many|TRBD2
CASSTRLAGGDEQFF
TGTGCCAGCAGCACGAGACTAGCGGGAGGGGATGAGCAGTTCTTC
>TRBV12-3/TRBV12-4|TRBJ2-2|.|.
CASSSQAGELFF
TGTGCCAGCAGTTCCCAAGCCGGGGAGCTGTTTTTT
>TRBV20-1|TRBJ2-7|many|.
CSARDSQGPSYEQYF
TGCAGTGCTAGGGACTCTCAGGGACCCTCCTACGAGCAGTACTTC
>TRBV11-3|TRBJ2-1|many|.
CASSRGAYNEQFF
TGTGCCAGCAGTCGCGGAGCATACAATGAGCAGTTCTTC
>TRBV28|TRBJ1-2|many|.
CASGGGVYGYTF
TGTGCCAGCGGGGGAGGGGTCTATGGCTACACCTTC
>TRBV11-3|TRBJ2-7|.|.
CASSLDAPLEQYF
TGTGCCAGCAGCTTAGATGCACCTCTGGAGCAGTACTTC
>TRBV4-1|TRBJ2-7|many|.
CASSPLGQSYEQYF
TGCGCCAGCAGCCCGTTAGGACAGTCCTACGAGCAGTACTTC
>TRBV6-5|TRBJ1-4|many|.
CASSYSAATNEKLFF
TGTGCCAGCAGTTACTCGGCAGCAACTAATGAAAAACTGTTTTTT
>TRBV5-1|TRBJ1-1|many|.
CASSPGRDGTEAFF
TGCGCCAGCAGCCCGGGGAGGGATGGCACTGAAGCTTTCTTT
>TRBV28|TRBJ1-2|many|.
CASSLSTKIYGYTF
TGTGCCAGCAGTTTGTCCACCAAGATCTATGGCTACACCTTC
>TRBV12-3/TRBV12-4|TRBJ2-5|many|.
CASSLSPETQYF
TGTGCCAGCAGTTTAAGTCCCGAGACCCAGTACTTC
>TRBV19|TRBJ2-1|.|TRBD2
CASKVLRESSEQFF
TGTGCCAGTAAAGTTCTGCGGGAGAGCTCTGAGCAGTTCTTC
>TRBV15|TRBJ1-5|few|.
CATSRDKGSNQPQHF
TGTGCCACCAGCAGAGATAAGGGTAGCAATCAGCCCCAGCATTTT
>TRBV10-3|TRBJ1-5|many|TRBD1
CAIRGDRGNQPQHF
TGTGCCATCAGGGGCGACAGGGGCAATCAGCCCCAGCATTTT
>TRBV20-1|TRBJ2-7|many|TRBD2
CSARDTSGGYYEQYF
TGCAGTGCTAGAGACACTAGCGGGGGATACTACGAGCAGTACTTC
>TRBV25-1|TRBJ2-3|.|TRBD1
CASSVTGTGSYTQYF
TGTGCCAGCAGTGTTACCGGGACAGGGAGTTACACGCAGTATTTT
>TRBV9|TRBJ1-2|many|.
CASSVGGGANYGYTF
TGTGCCAGCAGCGTAGGTGGGGGAGCTAACTATGGCTACACCTTC
>TRBV20-1|TRBJ1-1|many|.
CSARDIGTILEAFF
TGCAGTGCTAGAGATATTGGGACCATCCTTGAAGCTTTCTTT
>TRBV7-2|TRBJ2-1|many|TRBD2
CASSSPMSGRPYNEQFF
TGTGCCAGCAGCTCCCCTATGAGCGGGAGGCCCTACAATGAGCAGTTCTTC